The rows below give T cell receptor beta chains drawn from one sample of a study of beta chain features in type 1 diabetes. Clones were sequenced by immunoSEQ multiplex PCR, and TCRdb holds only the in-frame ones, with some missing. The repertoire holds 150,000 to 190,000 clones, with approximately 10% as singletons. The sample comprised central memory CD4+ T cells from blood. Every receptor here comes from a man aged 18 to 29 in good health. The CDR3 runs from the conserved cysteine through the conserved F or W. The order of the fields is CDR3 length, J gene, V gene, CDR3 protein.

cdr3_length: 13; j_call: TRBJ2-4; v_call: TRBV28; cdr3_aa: CASSWGQKNIQYF
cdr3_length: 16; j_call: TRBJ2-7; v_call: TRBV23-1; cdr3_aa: CASSHSTGARFYEQYF
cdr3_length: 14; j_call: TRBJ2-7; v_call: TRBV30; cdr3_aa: CAWGLPYAAYEQYF
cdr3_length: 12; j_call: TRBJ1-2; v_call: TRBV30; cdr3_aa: CAWSGTGYGYTF
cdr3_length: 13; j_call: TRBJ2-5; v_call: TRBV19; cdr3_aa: CASSATGRETQYF
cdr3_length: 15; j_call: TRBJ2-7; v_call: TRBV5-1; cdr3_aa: CASSLRQGAGGEQYF
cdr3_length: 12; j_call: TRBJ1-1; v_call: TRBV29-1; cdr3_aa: CSVMEGYTEAFF
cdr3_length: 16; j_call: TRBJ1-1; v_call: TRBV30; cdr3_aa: CAWSVPRTGLVTEAFF
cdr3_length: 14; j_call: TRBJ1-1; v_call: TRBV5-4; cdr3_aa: CASSTGQLVTEAFF
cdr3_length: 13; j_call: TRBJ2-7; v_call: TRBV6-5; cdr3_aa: CASSYTPGEVQYF
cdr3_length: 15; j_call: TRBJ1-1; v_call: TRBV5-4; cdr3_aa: CASSLQQGRNTEAFF
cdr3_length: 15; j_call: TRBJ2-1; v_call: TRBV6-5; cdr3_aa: CASSPAPGLNNEQFF
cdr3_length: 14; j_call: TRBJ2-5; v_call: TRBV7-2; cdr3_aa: CASSPRTSGETQYF
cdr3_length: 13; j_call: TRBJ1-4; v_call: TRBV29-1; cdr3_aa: CSVLTAPYEKLFF
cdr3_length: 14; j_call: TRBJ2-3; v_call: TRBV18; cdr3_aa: CASSPIPSTDTQYF
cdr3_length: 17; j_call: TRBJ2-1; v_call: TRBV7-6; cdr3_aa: CASSSSLGRDRGRGQFF
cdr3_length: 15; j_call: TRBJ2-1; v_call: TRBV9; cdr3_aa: CASSPEGAPQGEQFF
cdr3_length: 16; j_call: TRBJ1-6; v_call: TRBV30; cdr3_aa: CAWSVPGFRVNSPLHF
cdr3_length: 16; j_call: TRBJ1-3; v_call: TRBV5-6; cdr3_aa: CASSGWTLHSGNTIYF
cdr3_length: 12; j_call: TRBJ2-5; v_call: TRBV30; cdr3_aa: CAWGPSQETQYF
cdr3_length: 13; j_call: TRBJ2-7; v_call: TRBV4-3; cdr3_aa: CASSQEGGYEQYF
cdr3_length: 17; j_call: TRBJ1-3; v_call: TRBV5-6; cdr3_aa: CASSREETSNSGNTIYF
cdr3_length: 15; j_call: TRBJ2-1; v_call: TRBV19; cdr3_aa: CASKTGLAFYNEQFF
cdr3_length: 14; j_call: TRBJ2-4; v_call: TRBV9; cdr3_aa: CASSGLAGVGIQYF
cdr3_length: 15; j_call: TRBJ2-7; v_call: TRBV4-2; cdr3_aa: CASSRTGDGSYEQYF
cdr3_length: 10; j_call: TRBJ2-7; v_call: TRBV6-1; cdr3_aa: CASSENRQYF
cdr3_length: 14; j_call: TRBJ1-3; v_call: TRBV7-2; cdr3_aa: CASSAGISGNTIYF
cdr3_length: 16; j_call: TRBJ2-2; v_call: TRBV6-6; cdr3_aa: CASRYPGRGATGELFF
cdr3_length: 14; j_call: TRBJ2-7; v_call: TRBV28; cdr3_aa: CASSPPGTTYEQYF
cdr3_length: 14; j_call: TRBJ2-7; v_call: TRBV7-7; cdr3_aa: CASSLGRGPYEQYF
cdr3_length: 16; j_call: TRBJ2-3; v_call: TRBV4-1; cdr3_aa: CASSPVVPASTNTQYF
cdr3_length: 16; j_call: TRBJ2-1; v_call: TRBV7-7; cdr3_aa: CASSPKRASSYNEQFF
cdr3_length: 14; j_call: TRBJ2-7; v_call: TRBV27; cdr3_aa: CASSLVGGPYEQYF
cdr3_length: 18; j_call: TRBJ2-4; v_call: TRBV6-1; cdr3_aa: CASSEAPGSWVAKNIQYF
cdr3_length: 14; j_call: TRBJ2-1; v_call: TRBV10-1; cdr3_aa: CASSHAGGYNEQFF
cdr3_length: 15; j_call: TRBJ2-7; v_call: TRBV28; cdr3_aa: CATHPPSGGPYEQYF
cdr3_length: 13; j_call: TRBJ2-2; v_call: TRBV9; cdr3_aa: CASSGTDTGELFF